Listed here are 12 T cell receptor beta chains from one sample, sequenced in a study of blood T cell repertoires in COVID-19. Sequenced by immunoSEQ multiplex PCR; TCRdb stores in-frame clones only, minus some. Of approximately 74,000 clones listed, roughly 83% were seen once; the top ten hold 2.5% to 3%. Sequenced: peripheral blood. Receptors were obtained from a man older than 75 with active or convalescent COVID-19.

In this sample, this clone turned up a few times. The chain recombines TRBV28 with TRBJ1-5; unclear D gene. CDR3 size: 13 residues. V was pared by 2 bases and J by 7 bases, with 9 bases between. Germline values: CDR1 MDHEN, CDR2 SYDVKM. The CDR3 sequence is CASSLGSRQPQHF. The CDR3 DNA reads TGTGCCAGCAGTTTAGGCTCCCGACAGCCCCAGCATTTT.

The V call is TRBV3-1 (or the pseudogene TRBV3-2), the J call TRBJ1-4, with 7 bases lining up with TRBD1. The V segment lost 5 bases and the J segment 4 bases; nucleotides outside the gene matches: 4. This CDR3 spans 14 amino acids. Germline V gene sequence: CDR1 LGHDT, CDR2 YNNKEL (reference sequence). The CDR3 is CASSRGQRNEKLFF. The CDR3 DNA reads TGTGCCAGCAGCAGGGGACAGCGTAATGAAAAACTGTTTTTT.

The genes are TRBV4-1 and TRBJ1-2, with 10 bases aligning to TRBD1. This CDR3 contains 16 residues. CDR1 is MGHRA and CDR2 is YSYEKL in the germline V gene. The J segment lost 3 bases and the V segment lost 2 bases, leaving 6 bases of the junction unmatched. CDR3 DNA sequence: TGCGCCAGCAGCCAATCGAGACAGGGGGCCCACTATGGCTACACCTTC. Residues: CASSQSRQGAHYGYTF.

Here the CDR3 DNA reads TGTGCCAGTAGTATAGGCGGCATCTCAACCCGTCTAGCCAAAAACATTCAGTACTTC. This translates into CASSIGGISTRLAKNIQYF. This rearrangement joins TRBV19 to TRBJ2-4; D uncertain. The V gene lost 1 base and the J gene lost 0 bases, with 19 bases spanning the gap. Germline V gives CDR1 LNHDA, CDR2 SQIVND (reference sequence). CDR3 size: 19 residues. Full variable domain (missing parts from reference TRBV19 and TRBJ2-4): DGGITQSPKYLFRKEGQNVTLSCEQNLNHDAMYWYRQDPGQGLRLIYYSQIVNDFQKGDIAEGYSVSREKKESFPLTVTSAQKNPTAFYLCASSIGGISTRLAKNIQYFGAGTRLSVL.

This chain links TRBV19 with TRBJ1-1; 10 bases fit TRBD1. This CDR3 spans 16 amino acids. After removal of 6 bases from V and 3 bases from J, the junction contained 10 bases not matched to a gene. Germline loops: CDR1 LNHDA, CDR2 SQIVND (reference sequence). Written as DNA, the CDR3 is TGTGCCAGTAGCTACCGGGACAGGGGTATGGACACTGAAGCTTTCTTT. Its translation is CASSYRDRGMDTEAFF.

The chain joins TRBV6-5 to TRBJ2-7; 8 nucleotides agree with TRBD1. The V segment lost 4 bases and the J segment 5 bases; nucleotides outside the gene matches: 10. CDR1 is MNHEY, CDR2 SVGAGI, per germline. There are 15 residues in the CDR3. CDR3: CASSSQTGDIDEQYF. The CDR3 DNA reads TGTGCCAGCAGTTCTCAGACAGGGGATATTGACGAGCAGTACTTC.

The chain uses TRBV6-2 or TRBV6-3 and TRBJ1-1; TRBD1 matches 7 bases. The CDR3 runs to 14 residues. CDR1 is MNHEY and CDR2 is SVGEGT in the germline V gene. V shed 6 bases and J 4 bases; nucleotides not matched to a gene: 8. CDR3 DNA sequence: TGTGCCAGCAGCCAGACTCAGGGGGGCACTGAAGCTTTCTTT. Its protein is CASSQTQGGTEAFF.

The chain employs TRBV5-1 and TRBJ1-5; TRBD1 agrees at 11 bases. Trimming removed 4 bases from V and 1 base from J; junction bases left unmatched: 4. This CDR3 contains 16 residues. The germline CDR1 and CDR2 sequences are SGHRS and YFSETQ. CDR3 loop: CASSPGTGGSNQPQHF. The CDR3 region has the DNA TGCGCCAGCAGCCCGGGGACAGGGGGAAGCAATCAGCCCCAGCATTTT.

The rearrangement joins TRBV5-1 to TRBJ2-1; 7 positions match TRBD2. V trimming: 2 bases; J trimming: 5 bases; junction bases outside the gene matches: 7. Germline lookup yields CDR1 SGHRS and CDR2 YFSETQ. The CDR3 spans 15 residues. The CDR3 spells CASSFQGGLDNEQFF. CDR3 nucleotides: TGCGCCAGCAGCTTCCAGGGAGGGCTGGACAATGAGCAGTTCTTC.

The chain links TRBV9 to TRBJ1-4; TRBD1 matches at 11 bases. The CDR3 sequence is 15 residues long. J lost 8 bases, V lost 4 bases, and 7 bases had no gene match. CDR1 is SGDLS, CDR2 YYNGEE, per germline. This CDR3 is CASSLGQGVGEKLFF. CDR3 DNA sequence: TGTGCCAGCAGCCTGGGACAGGGGGTAGGAGAAAAACTGTTTTTT.

The chain recombines TRBV11-3 with TRBJ1-1; possible D gene TRBD1, 5 bases. Trimming left V 3 bases short and J 0 bases short, with 11 bases between. The germline CDR1 and CDR2 sequences are SGHNT and YENEEA. This CDR3 is built from 15 residues. Here the CDR3 reads CASSFAGTVNTEAFF. CDR3 in DNA: TGTGCCAGCAGCTTTGCGGGGACGGTGAACACTGAAGCTTTCTTT.

The chain links TRBV5-1 to TRBJ2-5, with D tentatively TRBD2 (5 bases). In germline, CDR1 is SGHRS, CDR2 YFSETQ. V lost 5 bases and J lost 1, with 12 bases in between. The CDR3 is 14 residues long. For the CDR3, the DNA is TGCGCCAGCAGGCTTTTGGGAGCCCAAGAGACCCAGTACTTC. Translating it yields CASRLLGAQETQYF. The variable domain in full, completed from reference TRBV5-1 and TRBJ2-5, reads KAGVTQTPRYLIKTRGQQVTLSCSPISGHRSVSWYQQTPGQGLQFLFEYFSETQRNKGNFPGRFSGRQFSNSRSEMNVSTLELGDSALYLCASRLLGAQETQYFGPGTRLLVL.